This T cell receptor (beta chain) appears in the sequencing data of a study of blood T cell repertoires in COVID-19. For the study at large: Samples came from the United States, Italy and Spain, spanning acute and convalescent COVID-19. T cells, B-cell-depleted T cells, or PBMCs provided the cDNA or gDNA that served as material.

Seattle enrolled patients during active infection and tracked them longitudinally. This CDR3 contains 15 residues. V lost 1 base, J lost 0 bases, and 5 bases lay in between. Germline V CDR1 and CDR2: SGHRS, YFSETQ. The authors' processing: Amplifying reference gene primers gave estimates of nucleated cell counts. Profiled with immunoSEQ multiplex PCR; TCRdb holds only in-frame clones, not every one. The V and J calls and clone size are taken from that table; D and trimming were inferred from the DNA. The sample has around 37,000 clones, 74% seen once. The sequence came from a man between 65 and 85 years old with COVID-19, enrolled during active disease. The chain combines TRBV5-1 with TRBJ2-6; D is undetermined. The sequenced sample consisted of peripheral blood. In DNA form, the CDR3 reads TGCGCCAGCAGCTTGCTCCCCTCTGGGGCCAACGTCCTGACTTTC. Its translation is CASSLLPSGANVLTF.